The 20 T cell receptor beta chains in this list originate from one sample, sequenced in a study of blood T cell repertoires in COVID-19. Sequencing used immunoSEQ multiplex PCR; TCRdb keeps in-frame clones, though not all of them. The repertoire holds roughly 100,000 clones, with roughly 84% as singletons. The sequenced material came from peripheral blood. The receptors here all came from a human donor in a cohort sampled during active COVID-19.

The chain recombines TRBV28 with TRBJ2-3, with 9 bases fitting TRBD2. After removal of 4 bases from V and 5 bases from J, the junction contained 4 bases not matched to a gene. CDR3 length: 14 residues. Germline values: CDR1 MDHEN, CDR2 SYDVKM. The CDR3 loop reads CASSSSGVVDTQYF. CDR3 sequence (DNA): TGTGCCAGCAGTTCTAGCGGGGTAGTAGATACGCAGTATTTT.

This chain links TRBV7-2 with TRBJ1-2; the D gene is possibly TRBD1 (6 bases). The CDR3 totals 13 residues. Germline CDR1 SGHTA, CDR2 FQGNSA. Trimming pared 5 bases from V and 5 bases from J, leaving 12 bases between. DNA of the CDR3: TGTGCCAGCAGCCATACTCAGGGGTATGGCTACACCTTC. Its translation is CASSHTQGYGYTF.

This chain connects TRBV6-5 to TRBJ2-1; tentatively, D is TRBD1 (6 bases). This CDR3 is built from 14 residues. The germline V gene encodes CDR1 MNHEY and CDR2 SVGAGI. Trimming removed 7 bases from V and 8 bases from J, with 18 bases in between. Written as DNA, the CDR3 is TGTGCCAGCACTACCGGGGCAGGGGTCGATGAGCAGTTCTTC. Translation gives CASTTGAGVDEQFF.

The V and J genes are TRBV18 and TRBJ1-4; no definite D call. The CDR3 is made up of 15 amino acids. Germline assignment: CDR1 KGHSH and CDR2 LQKENI. V was shortened by 3 bases and J by 6 bases, with 14 bases between the two germline ends. The CDR3 loop reads CASSPSSERDEKLFF. Written as DNA, the CDR3 is TGTGCCAGCTCACCGTCCTCTGAGAGGGATGAAAAACTGTTTTTT.

The V and J genes are TRBV19 and TRBJ2-1; the D gene is possibly TRBD1 (5 bases). CDR1 LNHDA and CDR2 SQIVND come from the germline V gene (reference sequence). V lost 3 bases and J lost 9, with 12 bases in between. The CDR3 contains 13 residues. The CDR3: CASSITGIGEQFF. The DNA for the CDR3 is TGTGCCAGTAGTATCACAGGCATCGGTGAGCAGTTCTTC.

J is TRBJ1-2 and V is TRBV19, with 7 bases fitting TRBD1. V lost 5 bases to trimming and J lost 0 bases; unmatched junction nucleotides: 12. CDR3 size: 17 residues. The germline gives CDR1 LNHDA, CDR2 SQIVND (reference sequence). CDR3 nucleotides: TGTGCCAGTAGTCGGATGGGGACAGCTGGAACTAACTATGGCTACACCTTC. Its translation is CASSRMGTAGTNYGYTF.

V usage is TRBV6-4 and J usage is TRBJ1-1, with 9 bases aligning to TRBD1. This CDR3 has 15 residues. The J segment lost 5 bases and the V segment lost 3 bases, leaving 7 bases of the junction unmatched. CDR1 and CDR2 (germline): MRHNA, SNTAGT. CDR3 region: CASSDTGTGRTEAFF. CDR3 coding DNA: TGTGCCAGCAGTGATACCGGGACAGGGAGGACTGAAGCTTTCTTT.

The rearrangement joins TRBV19 to TRBJ1-4; D remains ambiguous. This CDR3 comprises 17 residues. CDR1 is LNHDA, CDR2 SQIVND, per germline (reference sequence). V was cut by 2 bases and J by 5 bases, with 18 bases left in between. The CDR3 region has the DNA TGTGCCAGTAGTATAAGTAATCGGAGAGCGCTAAATGAAAAACTGTTTTTT. This sequence encodes CASSISNRRALNEKLFF.

The chain has TRBV28 and TRBJ2-5; 8 bases align to TRBD2. Germline CDR1 is MDHEN and CDR2 is SYDVKM. After removal of 3 bases from V and 4 bases from J, the junction contained 10 bases not matched to a gene. The CDR3 is 16 amino acids. The CDR3 nucleotides read TGTGCCAGCAGTTTCCTCGGGACTAGTAATATAGAGACCCAGTACTTC. Translation: CASSFLGTSNIETQYF.

This clone was detected only a few times. This chain uses TRBV7-2 with TRBJ2-7; 11 bases agree with TRBD2. This CDR3 is 15 amino acids long. V lost 5 bases and J lost 0; bases outside the gene matches: 3. Per the germline V gene, CDR1 is SGHTA and CDR2 is FQGNSA. CDR3 in amino acids: CASSLSGGGSYEQYF. The CDR3 DNA is TGTGCCAGCAGCCTTAGCGGGGGGGGCTCCTACGAGCAGTACTTC.

V and J are TRBV28 and TRBJ1-5; 7 bases are shared with TRBD1. The CDR3 runs to 18 residues. Trimming took 5 bases from V and 2 from J; bases not matched to a gene: 15. CDR1 is MDHEN and CDR2 is SYDVKM in the germline V gene. CDR3 residues: CASSGWRQGLKGNQPQHF. As DNA, the CDR3 is TGTGCCAGCAGTGGATGGAGACAGGGACTTAAAGGCAATCAGCCCCAGCATTTT.

J is TRBJ1-5 and V is TRBV27; D is undetermined. Germline V gene sequence: CDR1 MNHEY, CDR2 SMNVEV (reference sequence). This CDR3 spans 12 amino acids. V was trimmed by 3 bases and J by 3 bases, leaving 3 bases between them. The CDR3 reads CASSFYNQPQHF. CDR3 nucleotides: TGTGCCAGCAGTTTCTACAATCAGCCCCAGCATTTT.

This clone has more than one count but fewer than ten. The chain uses TRBV4-1 and TRBJ2-6; 9 nucleotides align to TRBD1. Germline loops: CDR1 MGHRA, CDR2 YSYEKL. This CDR3 region has 17 residues. J lost 2 bases, V lost 1 base, and 3 bases had no gene match. The CDR3 protein is CASSQGGTGTGANVLTF. The CDR3 region has the DNA TGCGCCAGCAGCCAAGGAGGGACAGGGACTGGGGCCAACGTCCTGACTTTC.

The CDR3 spells CASSPQVGRRDQPQHF. CDR3 coding DNA: TGTGCCAGCAGTCCCCAGGTTGGCAGGAGGGATCAGCCCCAGCATTTT. This chain links TRBV28 with TRBJ1-5, with unresolved D. Germline V lookup: CDR1 MDHEN, CDR2 SYDVKM. The CDR3 runs 16 residues. The V gene lost 5 bases and the J gene lost 5 bases, with 19 bases spanning the gap.

This chain joins TRBV2 and TRBJ1-2; possibly TRBD1 for D (6 bases). The germline V and J ends were trimmed by 7 bases and 4 bases, with 16 bases remaining between them. Germline CDR1 and CDR2: SNHLY and FYNNEI. This CDR3 has 14 residues. This CDR3 is CASTYGGGGYGYTF. The DNA of the CDR3 is TGTGCCAGCACTTACGGGGGGGGCGGCTATGGCTACACCTTC.

The genes are TRBV9 and TRBJ1-5, with a possible D match to TRBD1 (5 bases). This CDR3 is 14 amino acids long. Trimming removed 2 bases from V and 9 bases from J, with 15 bases in between. Germline loops: CDR1 SGDLS, CDR2 YYNGEE. The CDR3 DNA reads as TGTGCCAGCAGCGTCGACAGTTCTTCGTGGCCCCAGCATTTT. This sequence encodes CASSVDSSSWPQHF.

This clone showed up just once. The chain links TRBV7-8 to TRBJ2-2; D may be TRBD1 (6 bases). Trimming took 6 bases from V and 0 from J, leaving 11 bases between them. Germline V gives CDR1 SGHVS, CDR2 FQNEAQ. This CDR3 region has 15 residues. The CDR3 reads CASRSTGANTGELFF. CDR3 nucleotide sequence: TGTGCCAGCAGGTCGACAGGCGCGAACACCGGGGAGCTGTTTTTT.

This chain connects TRBV28 to TRBJ1-1; 12 nucleotides align to TRBD1. CDR1 is MDHEN, CDR2 SYDVKM, per germline. V lost 3 bases to trimming and J lost 3 bases; unmatched junction nucleotides: 5. This CDR3 contains 16 residues. The CDR3: CASSFFGTGGDTEAFF. CDR3 sequence (DNA): TGTGCCAGCAGTTTCTTCGGGACAGGGGGCGACACTGAAGCTTTCTTT.

The CDR3 bases are TGTGCCACCAGTTCCGGGAGGAGCACAGATACGCAGTATTTT. Translating it yields CATSSGRSTDTQYF. This chain links TRBV24-1 with TRBJ2-3; TRBD2 agrees at 7 bases. Trimming removed 6 bases from V and 0 bases from J; junction bases left unmatched: 2. Germline loops: CDR1 KGHDR, CDR2 SFDVKD. The CDR3 length is 14 residues.

The table lists this clone with a count of one. This sequence joins TRBV7-7 and TRBJ1-2; 7 positions agree with TRBD1. The CDR3 sequence is 15 residues long. Trimming took 5 bases from V and 4 from J; bases not matched to a gene: 10. From germline, CDR1 is SSHAT and CDR2 FNYEAQ (reference sequence). DNA for the CDR3: TGTGCCAGCAGCCCACGACAGGGATTCGTCTATGGCTACACCTTC. Translated, it gives CASSPRQGFVYGYTF.